What follows is one T cell receptor (beta chain) and its context. Individuals aged about 18 to 89 years were recruited from roughly 22 US areas. Allocation to cohorts depended on clinical history reported by the participants. Unmatched junction bases numbered 8, after V lost 4 bases and J lost 7 bases. This CDR3 region has 14 residues. Germline V gene sequence: CDR1 LGHNA, CDR2 YSLEER. As processed by the authors: Researchers report that nucleated cell counts were estimated from reference gene primer amplification. TCRdb's table, derived via immunoSEQ multiplex PCR, lists solely in-frame clones and lacks some. V and J calls and clone size come straight from that table; D and trimming were deduced from the DNA. The sample shows some 260,000 clones, about 86% of them seen only once. This sample is part of a study of blood T cell repertoires in COVID-19. As for the study in general: Samples taken during acute and convalescent COVID-19 were collected in the United States, Italy and Spain.

The TCR comes from a man younger than 40 with acute COVID-19. This chain links TRBV4-3 with TRBJ1-1; 8 positions match TRBD1. Sequencing was done on a sample of PBMCs or T cells enriched from blood (not recorded which). The CDR3 region has the DNA TGCGCCAGCAGCCTGTGGACAGGGAACTTTGAAGCTTTCTTT. It translates to CASSLWTGNFEAFF.